This T cell receptor beta chain was found in a study of shared clonotypes between healthy human individuals. The run depth of the assay was deep. With ten immunoSEQ deep assay plates, unsorted PBMC DNA underwent sequencing. The protocol was immunoSEQ multiplex PCR, while the TCRdb copy is restricted to in-frame clones and leaves out a portion. Of under 600,000 clones in the sample, roughly four fifths were seen once. CDR1 is KGHSH, CDR2 LQKENI, per germline. V was pared by 2 bases and J by 2 bases, with 10 bases between. This CDR3 contains 16 residues. Donors comprised healthy HIV-negative adults lacking recent acute infections or vaccinations. Tens of millions of PBMCs supplied genomic DNA for unsorted samples.

The chain is built from TRBV18 and TRBJ2-6; the D is unclear. The origin of this receptor is a woman in her forties in good health. Some clones in this sample may be carry-over from other donors' samples. Material for sequencing was PBMCs. CDR3 loop: CASSPINSAGANVLTF. CDR3 nucleotide sequence: TGTGCCAGCTCACCAATAAATTCGGCTGGGGCCAACGTCCTGACTTTC.